This T cell receptor (beta chain) was sequenced in a study of cytomegalovirus exposure and HLA in healthy donors. Study summary: Samples from HLA-typed donors yielded about 85 million unique TCRs in an early data release. Among the approximately 380 donors who were genotyped, about 86% fell in the genetic ancestry cluster that is associated with self-reported Caucasian donors.

Amplification used 60 Vbeta primers and 13 Jbeta primers. Assay: immunoSEQ multiplex PCR; the TCRdb copy retains only in-frame clones and omits some. The sample holds 70,000 to 90,000 clones, 63% seen once. V lost 4 bases, J lost 3 bases, and 12 bases lay in between. The germline gives CDR1 GTSNPN, CDR2 SVGIG (reference sequence). The CDR3 runs 13 residues. This clone has more than one count but fewer than ten. The sample was PBMCs. The origin of this receptor is a woman aged 40-49 years in good health and CMV-seropositive. V usage is TRBV30 and J usage is TRBJ1-1; D not certain. CDR3 DNA sequence: TGTGCCTGGACTAGTAGGTGGGACACTGAAGCTTTCTTT. Protein product: CAWTSRWDTEAFF.